This TCR beta chain was captured by sequencing in a study of identical twins. Only healthy Caucasians were included as donors. A universal primer site was incorporated via template switching, and the cDNA contained unique molecular identifiers. From the 5' RACE reads, TCRdb called clonotypes with MiXCR, one entry per CDR3 protein. This table holds around 1.7 million distinct CDR3 sequences, more than 30% found once. This CDR3 has 15 residues. V lost 4 bases, J lost 2 bases, and 7 bases stayed unmatched. From germline, CDR1 is MGHRA and CDR2 YSYEKL. Input material: cord blood. The receptor was isolated from a newborn girl in good health. The chain uses TRBV4-1 and TRBJ2-7; 8 bases are shared with TRBD1. CDR3 region: CASSPGQGKTYEQYF. The CDR3 DNA reads as TGCGCCAGCAGCCCAGGACAGGGTAAAACCTACGAGCAGTACTTC.